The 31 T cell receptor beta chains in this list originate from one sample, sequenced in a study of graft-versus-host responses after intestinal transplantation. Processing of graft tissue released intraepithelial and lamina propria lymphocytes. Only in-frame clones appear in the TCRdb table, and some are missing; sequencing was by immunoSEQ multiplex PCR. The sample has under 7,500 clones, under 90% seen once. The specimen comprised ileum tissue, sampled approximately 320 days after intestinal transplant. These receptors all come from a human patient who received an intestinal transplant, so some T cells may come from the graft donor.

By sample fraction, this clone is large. The CDR3 nucleotides read TGTGCCACTCTGACTAGCGGGAGACCCAATGAGCAGTTCTTC. Its protein is CATLTSGRPNEQFF. The rearrangement links TRBV28 to TRBJ2-1; the match to TRBD2 covers 12 bases. Trimming removed 10 bases from V and 6 bases from J; junction bases left unmatched: 7. The CDR3 extends over 14 amino acids. The germline V gene has CDR1 MDHEN and CDR2 SYDVKM.

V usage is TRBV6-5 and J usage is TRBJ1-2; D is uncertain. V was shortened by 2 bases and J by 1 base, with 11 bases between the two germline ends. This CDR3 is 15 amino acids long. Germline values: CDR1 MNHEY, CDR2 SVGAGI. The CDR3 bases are TGTGCCAGCAGTTACGCAGCAGAAAATAACTATGGCTACACCTTC. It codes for CASSYAAENNYGYTF.

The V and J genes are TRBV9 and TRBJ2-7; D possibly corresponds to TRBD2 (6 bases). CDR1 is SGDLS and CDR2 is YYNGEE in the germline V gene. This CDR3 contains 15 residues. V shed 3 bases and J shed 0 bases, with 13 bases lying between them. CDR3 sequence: CASSAGTATSYEQYF. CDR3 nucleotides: TGTGCCAGCAGCGCGGGGACTGCCACCTCCTACGAGCAGTACTTC.

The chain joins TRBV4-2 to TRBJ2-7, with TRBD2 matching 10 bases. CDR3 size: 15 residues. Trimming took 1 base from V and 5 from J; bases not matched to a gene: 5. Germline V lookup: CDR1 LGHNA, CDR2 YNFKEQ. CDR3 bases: TGTGCCAGCAGCCAAGCCGGGACTAGCGTCCACGAGCAGTACTTC. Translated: CASSQAGTSVHEQYF.

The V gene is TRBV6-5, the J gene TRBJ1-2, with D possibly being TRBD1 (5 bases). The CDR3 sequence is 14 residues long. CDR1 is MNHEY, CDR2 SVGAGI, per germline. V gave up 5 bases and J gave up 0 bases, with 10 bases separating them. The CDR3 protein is CASSDGTPNYGYTF. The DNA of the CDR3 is TGTGCCAGCAGTGACGGGACTCCTAACTATGGCTACACCTTC.

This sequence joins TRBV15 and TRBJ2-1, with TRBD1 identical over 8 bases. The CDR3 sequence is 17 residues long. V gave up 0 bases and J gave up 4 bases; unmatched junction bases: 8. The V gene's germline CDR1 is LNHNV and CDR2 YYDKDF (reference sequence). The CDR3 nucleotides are TGTGCCACCAGCAGAGACCCGACAGGGGCTTTTTACAATGAGCAGTTCTTC. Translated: CATSRDPTGAFYNEQFF.

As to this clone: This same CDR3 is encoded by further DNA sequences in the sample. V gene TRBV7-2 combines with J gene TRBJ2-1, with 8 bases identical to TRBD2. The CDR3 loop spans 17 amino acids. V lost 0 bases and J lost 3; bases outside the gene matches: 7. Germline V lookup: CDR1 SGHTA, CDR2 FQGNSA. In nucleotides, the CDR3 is TGTGCCAGCAGCTTAGCGGGTCGGGGGGGGATCTACAATGAGCAGTTCTTC. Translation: CASSLAGRGGIYNEQFF.

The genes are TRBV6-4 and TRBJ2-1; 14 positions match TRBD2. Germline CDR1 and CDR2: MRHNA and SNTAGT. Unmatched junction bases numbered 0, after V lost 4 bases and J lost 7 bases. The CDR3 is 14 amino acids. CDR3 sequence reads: CASSGTSGGNEQFF. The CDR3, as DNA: TGTGCCAGCAGTGGGACTAGCGGGGGGAATGAGCAGTTCTTC.

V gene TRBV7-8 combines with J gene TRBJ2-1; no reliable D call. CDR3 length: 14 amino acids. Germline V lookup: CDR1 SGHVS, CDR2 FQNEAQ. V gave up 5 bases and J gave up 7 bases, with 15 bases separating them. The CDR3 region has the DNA TGTGCCAGCAGCCCCTTTCAGCATGGTAATGAGCAGTTCTTC. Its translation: CASSPFQHGNEQFF. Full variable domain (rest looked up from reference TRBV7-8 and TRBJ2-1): GAGVSQSPRYKVAKRGQDVALRCDPISGHVSLFWYQQALGQGPEFLTYFQNEAQLDKSGLPSDRFFAERPEGSVSTLKIQRTQQEDSAVYLCASSPFQHGNEQFFGPGTRLTVL.

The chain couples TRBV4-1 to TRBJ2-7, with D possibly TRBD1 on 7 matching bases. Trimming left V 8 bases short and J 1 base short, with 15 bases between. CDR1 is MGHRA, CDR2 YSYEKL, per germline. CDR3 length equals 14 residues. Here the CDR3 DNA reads TGCGCCAGCGCTCAGGGGGGAAATTCCTACGAGCAGTACTTC. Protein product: CASAQGGNSYEQYF.

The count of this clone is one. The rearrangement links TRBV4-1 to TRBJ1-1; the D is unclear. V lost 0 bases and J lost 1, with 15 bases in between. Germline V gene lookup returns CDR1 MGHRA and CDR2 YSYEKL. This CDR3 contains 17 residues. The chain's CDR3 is CASSQDPPGIGNTEAFF. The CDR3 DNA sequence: TGCGCCAGCAGCCAAGACCCCCCCGGTATAGGGAACACTGAAGCTTTCTTT.

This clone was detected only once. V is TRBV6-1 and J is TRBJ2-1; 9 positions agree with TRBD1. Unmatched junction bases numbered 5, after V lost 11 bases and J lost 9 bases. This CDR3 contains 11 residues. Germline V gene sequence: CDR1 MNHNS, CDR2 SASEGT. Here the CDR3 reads CAGDRAGEQFF. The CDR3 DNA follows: TGTGCCGGGGACAGGGCGGGTGAGCAGTTCTTC.

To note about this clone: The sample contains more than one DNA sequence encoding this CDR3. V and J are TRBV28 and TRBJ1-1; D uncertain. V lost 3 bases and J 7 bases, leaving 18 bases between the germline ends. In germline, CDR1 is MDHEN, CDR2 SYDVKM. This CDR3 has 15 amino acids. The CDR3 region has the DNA TGTGCCAGCAGTTTTATTTCGGCGGGAGAGAATGAAGCTTTCTTT. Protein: CASSFISAGENEAFF.

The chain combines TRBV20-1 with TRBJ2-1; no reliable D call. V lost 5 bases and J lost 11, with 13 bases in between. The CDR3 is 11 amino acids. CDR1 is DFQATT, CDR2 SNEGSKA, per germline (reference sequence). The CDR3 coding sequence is TGCAGTGCTGCCGCCTTGAAACAGCAGTTCTTC. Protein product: CSAAALKQQFF.

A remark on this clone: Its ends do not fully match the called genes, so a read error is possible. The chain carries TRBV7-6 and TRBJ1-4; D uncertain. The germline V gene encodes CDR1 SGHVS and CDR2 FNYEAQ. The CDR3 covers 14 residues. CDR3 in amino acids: CASSRDTPNEKLFF. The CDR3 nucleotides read TGTGCCAGCAGCCGCGACACACCTAACGAAAAACTGTTTTTT.

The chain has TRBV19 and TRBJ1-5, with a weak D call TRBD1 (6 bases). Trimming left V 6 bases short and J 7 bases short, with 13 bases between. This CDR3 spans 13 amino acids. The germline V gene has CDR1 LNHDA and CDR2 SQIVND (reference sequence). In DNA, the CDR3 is TGTGCCAGTAGACAAACAGGGATCCAGCCCCAGCATTTT. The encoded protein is CASRQTGIQPQHF.

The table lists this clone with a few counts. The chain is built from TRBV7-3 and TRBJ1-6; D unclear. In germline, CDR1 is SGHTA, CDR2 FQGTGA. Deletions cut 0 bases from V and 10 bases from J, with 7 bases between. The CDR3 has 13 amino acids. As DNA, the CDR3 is TGTGCCAGCAGCTTAACGGTGCAATCACCCCTCCACTTT. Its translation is CASSLTVQSPLHF.

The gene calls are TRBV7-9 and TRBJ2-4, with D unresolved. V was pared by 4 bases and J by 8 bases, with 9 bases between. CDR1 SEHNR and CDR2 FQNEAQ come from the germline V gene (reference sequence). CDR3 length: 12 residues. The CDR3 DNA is TGTGCCAGCAGCTCTATTCTCGACATTCAGTACTTC. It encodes CASSSILDIQYF.

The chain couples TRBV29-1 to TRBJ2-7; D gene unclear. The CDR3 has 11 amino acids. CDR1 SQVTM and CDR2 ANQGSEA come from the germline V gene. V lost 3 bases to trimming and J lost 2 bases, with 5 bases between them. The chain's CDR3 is CSVDKTYEQYF. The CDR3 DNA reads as TGCAGCGTTGACAAAACCTACGAGCAGTACTTC.

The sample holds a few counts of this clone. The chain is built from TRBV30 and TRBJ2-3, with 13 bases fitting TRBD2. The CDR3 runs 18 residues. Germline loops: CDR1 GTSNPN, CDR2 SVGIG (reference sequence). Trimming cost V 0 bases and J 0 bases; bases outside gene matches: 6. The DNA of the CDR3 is TGTGCCTGGAGTGTCGTCCCGGGACTAGCGGGGAGCACAGATACGCAGTATTTT. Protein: CAWSVVPGLAGSTDTQYF.

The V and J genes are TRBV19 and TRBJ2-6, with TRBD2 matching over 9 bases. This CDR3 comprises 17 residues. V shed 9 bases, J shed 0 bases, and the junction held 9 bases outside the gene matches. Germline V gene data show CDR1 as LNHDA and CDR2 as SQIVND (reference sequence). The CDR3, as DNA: TGTGCCAGCACGACTAGCGGAACTAGCTCTGGGGCCAACGTCCTGACTTTC. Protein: CASTTSGTSSGANVLTF.

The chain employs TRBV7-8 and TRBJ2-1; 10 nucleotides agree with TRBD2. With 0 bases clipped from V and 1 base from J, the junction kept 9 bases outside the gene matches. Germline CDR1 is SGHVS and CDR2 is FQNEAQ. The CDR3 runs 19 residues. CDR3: CASSLASGRLMGSYNEQFF. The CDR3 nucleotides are TGTGCCAGCAGCTTAGCTAGCGGGAGGCTGATGGGGTCCTACAATGAGCAGTTCTTC.

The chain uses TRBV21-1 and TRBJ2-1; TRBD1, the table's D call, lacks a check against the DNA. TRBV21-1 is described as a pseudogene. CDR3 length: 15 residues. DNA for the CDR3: TGTGCCAGCAGCAAAGCGAAGAAGTCAGGGGATGAGCAGTTCTTC. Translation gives CASSKAKKSGDEQFF.

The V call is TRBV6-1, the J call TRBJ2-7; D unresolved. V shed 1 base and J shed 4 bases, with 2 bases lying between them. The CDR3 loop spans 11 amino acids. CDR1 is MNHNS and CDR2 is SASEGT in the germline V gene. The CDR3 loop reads CASSEGYEQYF. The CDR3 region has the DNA TGTGCCAGCAGTGAAGGATACGAGCAGTACTTC.

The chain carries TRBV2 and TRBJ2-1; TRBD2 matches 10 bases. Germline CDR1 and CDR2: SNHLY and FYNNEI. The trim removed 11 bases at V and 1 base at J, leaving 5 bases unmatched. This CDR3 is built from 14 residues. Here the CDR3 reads CASGLAVSYNEQFF. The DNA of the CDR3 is TGTGCCTCCGGACTAGCGGTATCCTACAATGAGCAGTTCTTC.

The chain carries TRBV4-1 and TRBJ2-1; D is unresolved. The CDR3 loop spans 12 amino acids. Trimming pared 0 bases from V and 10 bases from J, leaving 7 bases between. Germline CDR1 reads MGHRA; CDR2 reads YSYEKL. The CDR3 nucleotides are TGCGCCAGCAGCCAAGATAGGCGGGAGCAGTTCTTC. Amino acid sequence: CASSQDRREQFF.

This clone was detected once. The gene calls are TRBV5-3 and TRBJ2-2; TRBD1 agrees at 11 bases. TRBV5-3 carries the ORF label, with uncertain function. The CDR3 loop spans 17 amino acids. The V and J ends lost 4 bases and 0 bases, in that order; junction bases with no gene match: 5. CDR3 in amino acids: CARSPGTGGTNTGELFF. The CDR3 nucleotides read TGTGCCAGAAGCCCCGGGACAGGGGGAACGAACACCGGGGAGCTGTTTTTT.

The CDR3 nucleotides read TGCGCCAGCAGCCAAGTAATGAAGCGGGGGAGCTGCACAGATACGCAGTATTTT. Protein: CASSQVMKRGSCTDTQYF. V and J are TRBV4-3 and TRBJ2-3; 8 nucleotides match TRBD2. The V gene end was trimmed by 1 base and the J gene end by 1 base; junction bases not matched to a gene: 10. Germline lookup yields CDR1 LGHNA and CDR2 YSLEER. The CDR3 runs to 18 residues.

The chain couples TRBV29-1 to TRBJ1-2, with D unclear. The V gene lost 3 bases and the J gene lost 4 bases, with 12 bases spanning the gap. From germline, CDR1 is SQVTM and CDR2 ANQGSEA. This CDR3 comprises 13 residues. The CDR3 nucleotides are TGCAGCGTTGACGCAGCCAACTTCTATGGCTACACCTTC. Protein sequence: CSVDAANFYGYTF.

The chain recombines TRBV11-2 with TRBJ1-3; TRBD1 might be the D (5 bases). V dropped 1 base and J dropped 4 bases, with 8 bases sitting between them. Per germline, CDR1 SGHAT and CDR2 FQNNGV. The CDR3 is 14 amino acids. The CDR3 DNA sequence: TGTGCCAGCAGCTTAGCCAGGGTGGGAAACACCATATATTTT. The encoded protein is CASSLARVGNTIYF.

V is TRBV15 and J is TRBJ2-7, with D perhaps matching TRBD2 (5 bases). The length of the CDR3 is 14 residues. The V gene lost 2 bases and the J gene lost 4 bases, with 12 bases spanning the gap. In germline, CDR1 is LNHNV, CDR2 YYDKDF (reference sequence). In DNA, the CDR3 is TGTGCCACCAGCAGACCTTTATCGGGGTACGAGCAGTACTTC. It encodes CATSRPLSGYEQYF. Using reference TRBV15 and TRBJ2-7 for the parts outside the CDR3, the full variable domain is DAMVIQNPRYQVTQFGKPVTLSCSQTLNHNVMYWYQQKSSQAPKLLFHYYDKDFNNEADTPDNFQSRRPNTSFCFLDIRSPGLGDTAMYLCATSRPLSGYEQYFGPGTRLTVT.